This is a list of T cell receptor beta chains from one sample in a study of shared clonotypes between healthy human individuals. TCRdb's table, derived via immunoSEQ multiplex PCR, lists solely in-frame clones and lacks some. The table lists over a million clones, roughly 96% of them singletons. Sequenced input: naive CD4+ T cells sorted from blood. All receptors come from a man younger than 40 in good health. Both conserved end residues are part of each CDR3. The D gene is left open where the match is weak. Not every row has a clone size; where given, it reads once, few, many or a size class.

TRBJ1-3 - - TRBV4-3 CASSHMGNTIYF TGCGCCAGCAGCCATATGGGAAACACCATATATTTT
TRBJ1-5 - - TRBV7-2 CASSLSWGPSQPQHF TGTGCCAGCAGCTTAAGTTGGGGTCCTAGTCAGCCCCAGCATTTT
TRBJ2-5 TRBD2 - TRBV7-7 CASSLEGLAGGPGSQYF TGTGCTAGCAGCTTAGAAGGTCTAGCGGGAGGGCCGGGGTCCCAGTACTTC
TRBJ1-2 TRBD1 - TRBV28 CASSAGTGTYGYTF TGTGCCAGCAGTGCCGGGACAGGGACCTATGGCTACACCTTC
TRBJ1-2 TRBD1 - TRBV28 CASSLGGQLYGYTF TGTGCCAGCAGTTTGGGGGGACAGTTATATGGCTACACCTTC
TRBJ2-1 - once TRBV7-7 CASSSGSSSYNEQFF TGTGCCAGCAGCTCCGGGAGCAGCTCCTACAATGAGCAGTTCTTC
TRBJ1-2 - - TRBV5-4 CASSPGGESRRIYGYTF TGTGCCAGCAGCCCTGGTGGGGAGAGTAGACGGATCTATGGCTACACCTTC
TRBJ1-2 - - TRBV10-3 CAISESWTQGGYTF TGTGCCATCAGTGAGTCGTGGACTCAAGGAGGCTACACCTTC
TRBJ1-2 TRBD1 - TRBV28 CASKATGVSGYTF TGTGCCAGCAAGGCAACAGGGGTTAGTGGCTACACCTTC
TRBJ2-5 - - TRBV15 CATSSPVKETQYF TGTGCCACCAGCAGCCCAGTCAAAGAGACCCAGTACTTC
TRBJ2-7 TRBD2 - TRBV6-6 CASRSGVAGIDEQYF TGTGCCAGCAGATCCGGGGTAGCGGGAATCGACGAGCAGTACTTC
TRBJ1-2 - - TRBV5-1 CASSLRDGNYGYTF TGCGCCAGCAGCTTACGGGACGGGAACTATGGCTACACCTTC
TRBJ2-7 - - TRBV5-1 CASSGTGRTPRYEQYF TGCGCCAGCAGCGGAACGGGACGGACCCCAAGGTACGAGCAGTACTTC
TRBJ2-1 TRBD1 - TRBV27 CASSDRDRGLSEQFF TGTGCCAGCAGTGACCGGGACAGGGGGCTAAGTGAGCAGTTCTTC
TRBJ2-2 - - TRBV9 CASSVAVSSTGELFF TGTGCCAGCAGCGTAGCTGTCTCGAGCACCGGGGAGCTGTTTTTT
TRBJ2-5 - - TRBV28 CASSEGEETQYF TGTGCCAGCAGTGAGGGAGAAGAGACCCAGTACTTC
TRBJ2-2 TRBD2 - TRBV7-2 CASSLGTSGTGELFF TGTGCCAGCAGCTTAGGGACTAGCGGGACCGGGGAGCTGTTTTTT
TRBJ1-4 TRBD1 - TRBV9 CASSVRTGVSEKLFF TGTGCCAGCAGCGTAAGGACAGGGGTTTCGGAAAAACTGTTTTTT
TRBJ2-1 - once TRBV28 CASSLSGEQFF TGTGCCAGCAGTTTAAGTGGTGAGCAGTTCTTC